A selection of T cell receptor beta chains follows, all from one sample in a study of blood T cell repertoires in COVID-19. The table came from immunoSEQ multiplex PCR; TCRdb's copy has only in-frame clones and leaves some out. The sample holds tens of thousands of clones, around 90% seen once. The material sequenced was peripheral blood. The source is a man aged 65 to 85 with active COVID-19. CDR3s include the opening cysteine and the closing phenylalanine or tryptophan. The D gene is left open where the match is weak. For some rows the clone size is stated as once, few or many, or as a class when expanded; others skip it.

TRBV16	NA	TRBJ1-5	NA	TGTGCCAGCAGCCAAGGAGGGGAAGCAAATCAGCCCCAGCATTTT	CASSQGGEANQPQHF
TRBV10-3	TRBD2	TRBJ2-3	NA	TGTGCCATCAGCGGGGGGGGCTCCCCCACAGATACGCAGTATTTT	CAISGGGSPTDTQYF
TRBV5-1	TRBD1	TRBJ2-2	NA	TGCGCCAGCAGTATGACAGGGGACGAGTCCGGGGAGCTGTTTTTT	CASSMTGDESGELFF
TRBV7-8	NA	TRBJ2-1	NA	TGTGCCAGCAGCTTAGTGGCCAGCTACAATGAGCAGTTCTTC	CASSLVASYNEQFF
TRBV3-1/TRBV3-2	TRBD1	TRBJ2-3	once	TGTGCCAGCAGCCATAGAGGACAGGGCCCCGAGTATTTT	CASSHRGQGPEYF
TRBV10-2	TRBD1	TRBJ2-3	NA	TGCGCCAGCAGTGATGTCAGGGGGCGGACAGATACGCAGTATTTT	CASSDVRGRTDTQYF
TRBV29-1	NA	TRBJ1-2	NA	TGCAGCGTTGAAGAGTGGTCGGGGGTAGGCGGCTACACCTTC	CSVEEWSGVGGYTF
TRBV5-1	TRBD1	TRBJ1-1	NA	TGCGCCAGCAGCCCCGGGACAGGCACTGAAGCTTTCTTT	CASSPGTGTEAFF
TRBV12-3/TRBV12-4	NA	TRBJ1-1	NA	TGTGCCAGCAGTTGGGGGGGCACTGAAGCTTTCTTT	CASSWGGTEAFF
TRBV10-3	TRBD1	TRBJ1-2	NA	TGTGCCATCAGTGTGGACAGGGATCAAGGCTACACCTTC	CAISVDRDQGYTF
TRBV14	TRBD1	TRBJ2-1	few	TGTGCCAGCAGCCAACCTGGGACAGGTCCTGTTAATGAGCAGTTCTTC	CASSQPGTGPVNEQFF
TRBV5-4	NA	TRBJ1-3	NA	TGTGCCAGCAGCACCGGGACTCTTCCTGGGGCTTCTGGAAACACCATATATTTT	CASSTGTLPGASGNTIYF
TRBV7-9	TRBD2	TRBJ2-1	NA	TGTGCCAGCAGCTCCAGCGGGGGGCCCTACAATGAGCAGTTCTTC	CASSSSGGPYNEQFF
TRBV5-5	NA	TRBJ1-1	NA	TGTGCCAGCAGCTTGACACCCCTTGGAGACACTGAAGCTTTCTTT	CASSLTPLGDTEAFF
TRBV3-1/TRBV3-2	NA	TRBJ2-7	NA	TGTGCCAGCAGCCAAGTGGGGCACACCTCCTACGAGCAGTACTTC	CASSQVGHTSYEQYF
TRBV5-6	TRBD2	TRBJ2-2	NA	TGTGCCAGCAGCATTGGACTAGCTAACGGGGAGCTGTTTTTT	CASSIGLANGELFF
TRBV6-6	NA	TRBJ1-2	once	TGTGCCAGCAGCTCGACCTCCGGGGGGAGCGGCTACACCTTC	CASSSTSGGSGYTF
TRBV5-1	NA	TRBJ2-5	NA	TGCGCCAGCAGCCGGATGGACTTACAAGAGACCCAGTACTTC	CASSRMDLQETQYF
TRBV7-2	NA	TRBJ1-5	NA	TGTGCCAGCAGCACAGGGCGGGCGCGGAGTCAGCCCCAGCATTTT	CASSTGRARSQPQHF
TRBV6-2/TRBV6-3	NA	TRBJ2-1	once	TGTGCCAGCAGTACCGACTTATATAACAATGAGCAGTTCTTC	CASSTDLYNNEQFF
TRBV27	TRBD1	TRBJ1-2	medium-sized	TGTGCCAGCAGTACGCTTGGGACAGGGAGTGGCTACACCTTC	CASSTLGTGSGYTF
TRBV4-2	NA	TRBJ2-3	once	TGTGCCAGCAGCCAGGCCGGGGTTGGTATGACAGATACGCAGTATTTT	CASSQAGVGMTDTQYF
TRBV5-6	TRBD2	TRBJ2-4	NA	TGTGCCAGCAGCTCCCCCCAGCGGGGGGGCTGGGACATTCAGTACTTC	CASSSPQRGGWDIQYF
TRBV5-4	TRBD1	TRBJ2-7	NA	TGTGCCAGCAGCTCACCAGGGGGTTACGAGCAGTACTTC	CASSSPGGYEQYF
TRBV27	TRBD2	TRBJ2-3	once	TGTGCCAGCAGCCTTAGCGGGGGGGTAGATACGCAGTATTTT	CASSLSGGVDTQYF
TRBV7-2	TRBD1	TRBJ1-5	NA	TGTGCCAGCAGCTCAGGGACAGGTAATCAGCCCCAGCATTTT	CASSSGTGNQPQHF
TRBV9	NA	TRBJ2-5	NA	TGTGCCAGCAGCGTAGGAGGGAGGAGAGAGACCCAGTACTTC	CASSVGGRRETQYF
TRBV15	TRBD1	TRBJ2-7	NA	TGTGCCACCAGCGCAGACAGGGGTCCCTACGAGCAGTACTTC	CATSADRGPYEQYF
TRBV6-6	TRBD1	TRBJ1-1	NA	TGTGCCAGCAGCCGCGACAGGGCGTGGTCCACTGAAGCTTTCTTT	CASSRDRAWSTEAFF
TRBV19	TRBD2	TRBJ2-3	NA	TGTGCCAGTAGTCCCGGTCCCCCACTAGCGGGGGGGCCCACAGATACGCAGTATTTT	CASSPGPPLAGGPTDTQYF
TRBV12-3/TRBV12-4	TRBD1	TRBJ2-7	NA	TGTGCCAGCCGACAGGGTGGCTACGAGCAGTACTTC	CASRQGGYEQYF